This T cell receptor (beta chain) was sequenced during a study of PD-1 blockade in classical Hodgkin lymphoma. Overall study findings and caveats: It was CD4+ TCR diversity, not CD8+, that rose significantly by C4D1. Newly diagnosed patients were said to have less baseline TCR diversity than healthy donors did.

Only in-frame clones appear in the TCRdb table, and some are missing; sequencing was by immunoSEQ multiplex PCR. The sample contains approximately 57,000 clones, around 90% of which appear only once. The ends lost 5 bases at V and 5 bases at J; junction bases unmatched: 17. The V gene's germline CDR1 is SEHNR and CDR2 FQNEAQ (reference sequence). The CDR3 consists of 18 residues. In every patient, relapse followed autologous stem cell transplantation, while exposure to brentuximab vedotin differed. For this clone: No antigen is known for it.

This specimen consisted of peripheral blood mononuclear cells (PBMCs), obtained before the second cycle of nivolumab. The J gene is TRBJ2-7, the V gene TRBV7-9; 11 bases agree with TRBD2. This TCR was sampled from a human donor with classical Hodgkin lymphoma. CDR3 sequence reads: CASSPPPWIAGGLNEQYF. The CDR3 nucleotides read TGTGCCAGCAGCCCCCCCCCGTGGATAGCGGGGGGGCTCAACGAGCAGTACTTC.